This passage covers 32 T cell receptor beta chains from one sample sequenced in a study of blood T cells in healthy people across ages. Primed by a sample-barcoded 5' primer and a J-beta primer mix, a second PCR proceeded for 7 to 11 cycles. TCRdb reprocessed the 5' RACE reads via MiXCR and lists one record per CDR3 protein. The top ten clones hold more than 6% of a sample with 1,500,000 or so distinct CDR3 sequences, approximately 60% of them seen once. Source material: blood. Source of these receptors: a man aged 18 to 29 in good health.

The chain is built from TRBV4-1 and TRBJ2-7; 14 bases are shared with TRBD2. CDR1 MGHRA and CDR2 YSYEKL come from the germline V gene. V lost 0 bases to trimming and J lost 2 bases; unmatched junction nucleotides: 9. The CDR3 is made up of 19 amino acids. The CDR3 reads CASSQDRTSGRSRAYEQYF. The CDR3 DNA follows: TGCGCCAGCAGCCAAGATCGGACTAGCGGGAGGTCCCGTGCCTACGAGCAGTACTTC.

The CDR3 nucleotides read TGCGCCAGCAGCCAGGGGGCCGGGAGGGGAGAGACCCAGTACTTC. Amino acids: CASSQGAGRGETQYF. The chain has TRBV4-1 and TRBJ2-5; 8 bases fit TRBD2. This CDR3 comprises 15 residues. The germline gives CDR1 MGHRA, CDR2 YSYEKL. The V and J ends lost 3 bases and 4 bases, in that order; junction bases with no gene match: 7.

The sample holds one count of this clonotype. J is TRBJ2-1 and V is TRBV25-1; D is ambiguous. Between the trimmed V and J ends, which lost 3 bases and 2 bases, there was a span of 11 bases. The CDR3 sequence is 15 residues long. The germline gives CDR1 MGHDK, CDR2 SYGVNS. DNA of the CDR3: TGTGCCAGCAGTGATGTGGCTTTTCCCTACAATGAGCAGTTCTTC. Translation: CASSDVAFPYNEQFF.

This clonotype was observed a few times. The rearrangement joins TRBV13 to TRBJ2-1; 11 bases are a match to TRBD2. This CDR3 is built from 17 residues. CDR1 PRHDT and CDR2 FYEKMQ come from the germline V gene (reference sequence). V lost 5 bases and J lost 7; bases outside the gene matches: 13. CDR3 DNA: TGTGCCAGCAGCGGAGCCTCCACTAGCGGGAGTTGGAATGAGCAGTTCTTC. As protein: CASSGASTSGSWNEQFF.

As DNA, the CDR3 is TGCGCCAGCAGCCCGGCCGGTGTCGGGGAGCAGTTCTTC. As protein: CASSPAGVGEQFF. This rearrangement joins TRBV5-1 to TRBJ2-1; D not resolved. CDR1 and CDR2 (germline): SGHRS, YFSETQ. The CDR3 is 13 amino acids. With 4 bases removed from V and 10 bases from J, the gap between germline ends came to 15 bases.

This clonotype has a handful of counts. The chain combines TRBV27 with TRBJ2-3; either TRBD1 or TRBD2 may supply D (5 bases each). V lost 4 bases and J 0 bases, leaving 17 bases between the germline ends. The CDR3 totals 17 residues. Germline CDR1 reads MNHEY; CDR2 reads SMNVEV (reference sequence). The DNA of the CDR3 is TGTGCCAGCAGTTCTCAGCCGGGGACCTATAGCACAGATACGCAGTATTTT. Translated, it gives CASSSQPGTYSTDTQYF.

This chain connects TRBV2 to TRBJ2-7; D uncertain. CDR1 and CDR2 (germline): SNHLY, FYNNEI. Deletions cut 8 bases from V and 0 bases from J, with 5 bases between. The CDR3 consists of 11 residues. DNA for the CDR3: TGTGCCAGCGCTTTCTCCTACGAGCAGTACTTC. This translates into CASAFSYEQYF. Full variable domain (missing parts from reference TRBV2 and TRBJ2-7): EPEVTQTPSHQVTQMGQEVILRCVPISNHLYFYWYRQILGQKVEFLVSFYNNEISEKSEIFDDQFSVERPDGSNFTLKIRSTKLEDSAMYFCASAFSYEQYFGPGTRLTVT.

This chain links TRBV6-5 with TRBJ1-5; D uncertain. Germline V gene sequence: CDR1 MNHEY, CDR2 SVGAGI. Deletions cut 7 bases from V and 0 bases from J, with 4 bases between. This CDR3 comprises 12 residues. CDR3 sequence reads: CASKGSNQPQHF. The CDR3 region has the DNA TGTGCCAGCAAGGGTAGCAATCAGCCCCAGCATTTT.

This clonotype was picked up one time. The CDR3 protein is CASSPDPSEAFF. CDR3 bases: TGTGCCAGCTCACCCGACCCCTCTGAAGCTTTCTTT. The rearrangement joins TRBV18 to TRBJ1-1; D gene ambiguous. The CDR3 is 12 amino acids. Germline CDR1 KGHSH, CDR2 LQKENI. V lost 3 bases and J 6 bases, leaving 8 bases between the germline ends.

This clonotype was recorded a few times. V gene TRBV7-9 combines with J gene TRBJ1-6, with D hard to call. Trimming shortened V by 4 bases and J by 5 bases, and 3 bases separated the two germline ends. This CDR3 is built from 12 residues. Per the germline V gene, CDR1 is SEHNR and CDR2 is FQNEAQ (reference sequence). Here the CDR3 reads CASSSDNSPLHF. DNA for the CDR3: TGTGCCAGCAGCTCTGATAATTCACCCCTCCACTTT.

This clonotype was found a few times. J is TRBJ1-2 and V is TRBV4-1; D gene ambiguous. The CDR3 spans 15 residues. The germline V gene encodes CDR1 MGHRA and CDR2 YSYEKL. The V and J ends lost 5 bases and 4 bases respectively, with 17 bases between them. The CDR3 region has the DNA TGCGCCAGCAGCACAAGAATTGGGTTAGCCTATGGCTACACCTTC. Amino acid sequence: CASSTRIGLAYGYTF.

This clonotype was seen repeatedly, ten times or more. The V call is TRBV20-1, the J call TRBJ2-1; TRBD2 matches at 10 bases. Losses at the gene ends were 4 bases for V and 0 bases for J; bases not matched to a gene: 9. CDR3 length equals 17 residues. Germline V gene data show CDR1 as DFQATT and CDR2 as SNEGSKA (reference sequence). The CDR3 loop is CSAIALAGSNSYNEQFF. For the CDR3, the DNA is TGCAGTGCTATAGCACTAGCGGGAAGTAACTCCTACAATGAGCAGTTCTTC.

This clonotype was counted a few times. The chain joins TRBV20-1 to TRBJ1-5; TRBD1 agrees at 7 bases. From germline, CDR1 is DFQATT and CDR2 SNEGSKA (reference sequence). Trimming took 6 bases from V and 7 from J; bases not matched to a gene: 9. This CDR3 contains 13 residues. CDR3: CSARGQPSQPQHF. The CDR3, as DNA: TGCAGTGCCAGGGGACAGCCAAGCCAGCCCCAGCATTTT.

This clonotype was counted many times. The chain combines TRBV7-2 with TRBJ1-2, with D perhaps TRBD1 (6 bases). The V and J ends lost 2 bases and 4 bases respectively, with 20 bases between them. Germline CDR1 and CDR2: SGHTA and FQGNSA. This CDR3 comprises 17 residues. For the CDR3, the DNA is TGTGCCAGCAGCTTAAGGGGGACGGGGACCCCACTCTATGGCTACACCTTC. Translated, it gives CASSLRGTGTPLYGYTF.

J is TRBJ2-1 and V is TRBV7-6; D is uncertain. The CDR3 sequence is 14 residues long. Germline CDR1 reads SGHVS; CDR2 reads FNYEAQ. Trimming left V 1 base short and J 7 bases short, with 11 bases between. CDR3 amino acids: CASSLVVTSNEQFF. DNA of the CDR3: TGTGCCAGCAGCTTAGTCGTCACGTCAAATGAGCAGTTCTTC.

The gene calls are TRBV5-1 and TRBJ2-1; weak D call: TRBD2 (6 bases). The CDR3 contains 17 residues. Germline V gene lookup returns CDR1 SGHRS and CDR2 YFSETQ. Trimming left V 0 bases short and J 1 base short, with 14 bases between. The CDR3 sequence is CASSLVGGAGSYNEQFF. The CDR3 DNA reads TGCGCCAGCAGCTTGGTGGGGGGAGCGGGTTCCTACAATGAGCAGTTCTTC.

The chain combines TRBV5-5 with TRBJ1-3; D ambiguous. CDR1 and CDR2 (germline): SGHKS, YYEKEE (reference sequence). This CDR3 has 14 amino acids. V was cut by 0 bases and J by 7 bases, with 11 bases left in between. The DNA of the CDR3 is TGTGCCAGCAGCTTGGCCGTGGTTTGGAACACCATATATTTT. Amino acid sequence: CASSLAVVWNTIYF. Together with reference TRBV5-5 and TRBJ1-3, the CDR3 gives the full variable domain: DAGVTQSPTHLIKTRGQQVTLRCSPISGHKSVSWYQQVLGQGPQFIFQYYEKEERGRGNFPDRFSARQFPNYSSELNVNALLLGDSALYLCASSLAVVWNTIYFGEGSWLTVV.

The chain combines TRBV20-1 with TRBJ2-7, with D possibly being TRBD1 (6 bases). The CDR3 runs to 16 residues. V shed 4 bases and J shed 0 bases, with 19 bases lying between them. Germline assignment: CDR1 DFQATT and CDR2 SNEGSKA (reference sequence). CDR3 DNA sequence: TGCAGTGCTACTAAAGGGGGACCTATGAGCTCCTACGAGCAGTACTTC. Translating gives CSATKGGPMSSYEQYF.

This clonotype was counted at least ten times. The chain carries TRBV7-9 and TRBJ2-1; D not certain. Germline-derived CDR1 and CDR2 are SEHNR and FQNEAQ (reference sequence). CDR3 length equals 12 residues. The ends were cut back, 6 bases at V and 4 bases at J, with 7 bases in the middle. CDR3 residues: CASSSRYNEQFF. The CDR3 DNA reads as TGTGCCAGCAGTTCAAGATACAATGAGCAGTTCTTC.

The CDR3 DNA reads as TGTGCCAGCAGCTCGCAGGAGGGCAATGAGCAGTTCTTC. It translates to CASSSQEGNEQFF. The rearrangement uses TRBV11-2 and TRBJ2-1, with D possibly being TRBD2 (6 bases). From germline, CDR1 is SGHAT and CDR2 FQNNGV. Trimming removed 4 bases from V and 6 bases from J, with 10 bases in between. The CDR3 has 13 residues.

J is TRBJ2-1 and V is TRBV29-1, with D perhaps being TRBD1 or TRBD2 (5 bases each). Per the germline V gene, CDR1 is SQVTM and CDR2 is ANQGSEA. With 7 bases removed from V and 9 bases from J, the gap between germline ends came to 19 bases. This CDR3 is 13 amino acids long. The CDR3 protein is CSGGPITTIEQFF. The CDR3 DNA reads TGCAGCGGGGGACCTATTACTACAATTGAGCAGTTCTTC.

V and J are TRBV4-2 and TRBJ2-7, with 7 bases lining up with TRBD2. Germline values: CDR1 LGHNA, CDR2 YNFKEQ. CDR3 length: 17 residues. V trimming: 0 bases; J trimming: 0 bases; junction bases outside the gene matches: 8. Written as DNA, the CDR3 is TGTGCCAGCAGCCAAGAAGGATGGGAGCGGGACTCCTACGAGCAGTACTTC. It encodes CASSQEGWERDSYEQYF.

This clonotype was seen once. V usage is TRBV11-3 and J usage is TRBJ2-5; D unclear. Germline V gene lookup returns CDR1 SGHNT and CDR2 YENEEA. This CDR3 comprises 14 residues. V dropped 5 bases and J dropped 3 bases, with 13 bases sitting between them. CDR3 amino acids: CASSKPDLKETQYF. The CDR3, as DNA: TGTGCCAGCAGCAAACCAGACTTGAAAGAGACCCAGTACTTC.

V usage is TRBV7-2 and J usage is TRBJ2-4; D is unclear. Germline CDR1 reads SGHTA; CDR2 reads FQGNSA. The CDR3 runs to 13 residues. V shed 7 bases and J shed 4 bases, with 11 bases lying between them. The CDR3 nucleotides are TGTGCCAGCACCTCCGAAAGGAAAAACATTCAGTACTTC. It encodes CASTSERKNIQYF. Together with reference TRBV7-2 and TRBJ2-4, the CDR3 gives the full variable domain: GAGVSQSPSNKVTEKGKDVELRCDPISGHTALYWYRQSLGQGLEFLIYFQGNSAPDKSGLPSDRFSAERTGGSVSTLTIQRTQQEDSAVYLCASTSERKNIQYFGAGTRLSVL.

The genes are TRBV29-1 and TRBJ1-6; 9 bases match TRBD1. This CDR3 spans 14 amino acids. Losses at the gene ends were 0 bases for V and 14 bases for J; bases not matched to a gene: 8. CDR1 SQVTM and CDR2 ANQGSEA come from the germline V gene. The CDR3 spells CSVEDKSGQGALHF. In nucleotides, the CDR3 is TGCAGCGTTGAAGATAAATCGGGACAGGGAGCCCTCCACTTT.

This clonotype is a singleton in its sample. The rearrangement uses TRBV7-6 and TRBJ1-2, with TRBD1 identical over 10 bases. CDR1 is SGHVS, CDR2 FNYEAQ, per germline. This CDR3 region has 14 residues. With V trimmed by 5 bases and J by 7 bases, 7 bases remained unmatched. Here the CDR3 DNA reads TGTGCCAGCAGCCCGAGGACAGGGGGATTTGGCTACACCTTC. It translates to CASSPRTGGFGYTF.

V gene TRBV29-1 combines with J gene TRBJ2-7, with D maybe TRBD1 (6 bases). Germline-derived CDR1 and CDR2 are SQVTM and ANQGSEA. V was trimmed by 4 bases and J by 2 bases, leaving 12 bases between them. This CDR3 has 13 amino acids. CDR3 protein: CSVGQGRAYEQYF. CDR3 nucleotides: TGCAGCGTTGGGCAGGGGCGTGCCTACGAGCAGTACTTC.

The rearrangement uses TRBV6-1 and TRBJ2-3; 11 nucleotides line up with TRBD2. Germline V gene lookup returns CDR1 MNHNS and CDR2 SASEGT. Trimming at V came to 4 bases and at J to 2 bases, leaving 5 bases not matched to a gene. The CDR3 totals 16 residues. This chain's CDR3 is CASSVRLAGNTDTQYF. The DNA of the CDR3 is TGTGCCAGCAGTGTGCGACTAGCGGGAAACACAGATACGCAGTATTTT.

The CDR3 coding sequence is TGTGCCAGCGTTGGACAGGGGGGACACGAAGCTTTCTTT. It is translated as CASVGQGGHEAFF. The rearrangement joins TRBV2 to TRBJ1-1; 10 nucleotides match TRBD1. The germline V gene encodes CDR1 SNHLY and CDR2 FYNNEI. This CDR3 is built from 13 residues. After removal of 8 bases from V and 8 bases from J, the junction contained 8 bases not matched to a gene.

This clonotype was counted a few times. The rearrangement joins TRBV2 to TRBJ2-1; 7 bases match TRBD1. Germline V gene data show CDR1 as SNHLY and CDR2 as FYNNEI. V was clipped by 4 bases and J by 4 bases; unmatched bases: 4. This CDR3 region has 14 residues. The CDR3 nucleotides read TGTGCCAGCAGTGGACAGGGAACATACAATGAGCAGTTCTTC. Translated: CASSGQGTYNEQFF. Supplemented by reference TRBV2 and TRBJ2-1, the full variable domain reads EPEVTQTPSHQVTQMGQEVILRCVPISNHLYFYWYRQILGQKVEFLVSFYNNEISEKSEIFDDQFSVERPDGSNFTLKIRSTKLEDSAMYFCASSGQGTYNEQFFGPGTRLTVL.

This clonotype is a singleton in its sample. This sequence joins TRBV11-3 and TRBJ2-3; D is perhaps TRBD2 (7 bases). This CDR3 contains 16 residues. V lost 5 bases to trimming and J lost 2 bases, with 17 bases between them. Germline V CDR1 and CDR2: SGHNT, YENEEA. DNA for the CDR3: TGTGCCAGCAGCAAGGGGGGGTTCCCGTACACAGATACGCAGTATTTT. Residues: CASSKGGFPYTDTQYF.

The gene calls are TRBV7-9 and TRBJ2-7; no clear D. Trimming took 4 bases from V and 2 from J, leaving 12 bases between them. CDR1 and CDR2 (germline): SEHNR, FQNEAQ (reference sequence). The CDR3 has 14 amino acids. CDR3 nucleotides: TGTGCCAGCAGCTCCCCGGACGGCCCCTACGAGCAGTACTTC. Translated, it gives CASSSPDGPYEQYF.